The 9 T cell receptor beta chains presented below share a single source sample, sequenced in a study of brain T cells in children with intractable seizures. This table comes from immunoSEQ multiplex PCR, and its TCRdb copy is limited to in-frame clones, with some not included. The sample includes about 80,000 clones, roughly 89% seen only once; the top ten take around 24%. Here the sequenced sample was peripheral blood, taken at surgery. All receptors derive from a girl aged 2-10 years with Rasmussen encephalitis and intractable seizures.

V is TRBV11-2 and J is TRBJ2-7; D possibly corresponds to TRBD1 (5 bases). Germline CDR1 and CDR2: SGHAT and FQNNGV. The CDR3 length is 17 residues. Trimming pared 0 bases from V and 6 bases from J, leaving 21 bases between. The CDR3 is CASSLDPPTAISFEQYF. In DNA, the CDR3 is TGTGCCAGCAGCTTAGATCCCCCGACAGCCATCTCTTTCGAGCAGTACTTC.

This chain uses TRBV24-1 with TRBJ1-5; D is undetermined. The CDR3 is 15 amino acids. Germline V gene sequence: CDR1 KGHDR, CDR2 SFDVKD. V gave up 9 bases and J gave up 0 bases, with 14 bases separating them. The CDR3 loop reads CATYKQFHSNQPQHF. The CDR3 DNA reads TGTGCCACCTATAAACAGTTCCATAGCAATCAGCCCCAGCATTTT.

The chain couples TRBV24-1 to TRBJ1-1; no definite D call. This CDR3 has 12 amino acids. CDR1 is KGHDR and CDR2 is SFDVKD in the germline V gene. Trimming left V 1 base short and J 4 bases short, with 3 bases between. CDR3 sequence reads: CATSDFGTEAFF. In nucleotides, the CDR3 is TGTGCCACCAGTGATTTCGGCACTGAAGCTTTCTTT.

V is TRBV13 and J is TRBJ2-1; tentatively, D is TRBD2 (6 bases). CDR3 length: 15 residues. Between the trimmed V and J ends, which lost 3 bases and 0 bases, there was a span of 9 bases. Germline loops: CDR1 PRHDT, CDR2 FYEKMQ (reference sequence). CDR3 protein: CASSFTTSSYNEQFF. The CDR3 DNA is TGTGCCAGCAGCTTCACGACTAGCTCCTACAATGAGCAGTTCTTC.

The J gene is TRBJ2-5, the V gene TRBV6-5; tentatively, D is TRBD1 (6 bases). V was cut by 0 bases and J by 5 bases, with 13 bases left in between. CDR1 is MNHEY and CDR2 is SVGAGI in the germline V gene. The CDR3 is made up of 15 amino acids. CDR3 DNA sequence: TGTGCCAGCAGTTACTCATGGGGGCCGGGGGAGACCCAGTACTTC. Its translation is CASSYSWGPGETQYF.

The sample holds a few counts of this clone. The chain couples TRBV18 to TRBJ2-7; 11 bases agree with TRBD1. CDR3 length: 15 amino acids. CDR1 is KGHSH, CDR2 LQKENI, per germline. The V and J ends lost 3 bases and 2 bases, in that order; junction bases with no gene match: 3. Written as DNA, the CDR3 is TGTGCCAGCTCACCCGGGACAGGGGGAACCTACGAGCAGTACTTC. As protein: CASSPGTGGTYEQYF.

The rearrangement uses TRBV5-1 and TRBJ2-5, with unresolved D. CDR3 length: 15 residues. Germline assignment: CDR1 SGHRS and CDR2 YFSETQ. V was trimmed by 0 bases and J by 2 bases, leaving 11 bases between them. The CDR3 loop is CASSLESRLQETQYF. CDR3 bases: TGCGCCAGCAGCTTGGAAAGTCGGCTACAAGAGACCCAGTACTTC.

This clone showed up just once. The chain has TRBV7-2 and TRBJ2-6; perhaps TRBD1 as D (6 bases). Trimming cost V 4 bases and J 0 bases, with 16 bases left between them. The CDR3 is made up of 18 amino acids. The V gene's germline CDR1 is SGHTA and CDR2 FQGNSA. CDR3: CASSSVGTPSSGANVLTF. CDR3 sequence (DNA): TGTGCCAGCAGCTCAGTGGGGACACCGAGCTCTGGGGCCAACGTCCTGACTTTC.

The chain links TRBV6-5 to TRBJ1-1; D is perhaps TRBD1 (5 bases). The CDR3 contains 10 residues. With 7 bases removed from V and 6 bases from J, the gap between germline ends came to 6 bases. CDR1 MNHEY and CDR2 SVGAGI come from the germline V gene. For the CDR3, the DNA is TGTGCCAGCATCAGGGCTGAAGCTTTCTTT. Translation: CASIRAEAFF.